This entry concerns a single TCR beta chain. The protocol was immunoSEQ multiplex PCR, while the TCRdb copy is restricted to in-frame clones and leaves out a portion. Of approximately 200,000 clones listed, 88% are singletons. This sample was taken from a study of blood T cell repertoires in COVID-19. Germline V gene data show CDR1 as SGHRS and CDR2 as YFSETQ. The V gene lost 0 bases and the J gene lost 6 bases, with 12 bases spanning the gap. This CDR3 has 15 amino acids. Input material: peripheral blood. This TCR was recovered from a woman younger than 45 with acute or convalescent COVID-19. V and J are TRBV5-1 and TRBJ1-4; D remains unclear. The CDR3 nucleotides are TGCGCCAGCAGCTTGGCCGGTACAGCGGATGAAAAACTGTTTTTT. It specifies CASSLAGTADEKLFF.